Each of the 13 T cell receptor beta chains below was sequenced from the same sample in a study of response to subunit inactivated influenza vaccine. Using its own MiXCR run on the RT-PCR reads, TCRdb lists one record per CDR3 protein. The repertoire includes more than 450,000 distinct CDR3 sequences, 7.5% to 8.5% of them detected once, and 10% to 15% sits in the top ten. Sequencing was performed on PBMCs from blood, taken roughly 24 months after vaccination. These receptors came from a man between 50 and 69 years old who received an inactivated influenza vaccine.

This clonotype occurred many times. This chain uses TRBV4-1 with TRBJ2-3; D perhaps matches TRBD1 (6 bases). The CDR3 loop spans 18 amino acids. CDR1 is MGHRA and CDR2 is YSYEKL in the germline V gene. Deletions cut 4 bases from V and 0 bases from J, with 20 bases between. Here the CDR3 DNA reads TGCGCCAGCAGCCTTCCAGGTTTGCGGACAGCTAGCACAGATACGCAGTATTTT. Translation: CASSLPGLRTASTDTQYF.

The rearrangement joins TRBV4-1 to TRBJ2-1, with D perhaps assigned TRBD1 or TRBD2 (5 bases each). Trimming removed 5 bases from V and 5 bases from J, with 22 bases in between. Germline V gene sequence: CDR1 MGHRA, CDR2 YSYEKL. This CDR3 comprises 17 residues. CDR3 nucleotides: TGCGCCAGCAGCAGCCGGGACCCTCACCCGGCCAACAATGAGCAGTTCTTC. Protein: CASSSRDPHPANNEQFF.

At least ten counts were recorded for this clonotype. CDR3 sequence (DNA): TGCGCCAGCAGTCTTAAAGCCTTGAACACTGAAGCTTTCTTT. Protein: CASSLKALNTEAFF. The V and J genes are TRBV4-1 and TRBJ1-1; no clear D. V lost 6 bases, J lost 0 bases, and 11 bases lay in between. The CDR3 runs 14 residues. The germline V gene encodes CDR1 MGHRA and CDR2 YSYEKL.

This clonotype was found many times. This chain joins TRBV9 and TRBJ2-1; tentative D call: TRBD2 (6 bases). CDR1 and CDR2 from the germline V gene are SGDLS and YYNGEE. V shed 7 bases and J shed 7 bases, with 6 bases lying between them. The CDR3 sequence is 10 residues long. The CDR3 bases are TGTGCCAGCGGGAGGAATGAGCAGTTCTTC. Translating it yields CASGRNEQFF.

A few counts support this clonotype. The chain combines TRBV4-3 with TRBJ2-7; D remains unclear. The CDR3 spans 15 residues. The germline V gene has CDR1 LGHNA and CDR2 YSLEER. Trimming left V 0 bases short and J 3 bases short, with 12 bases between. Here the CDR3 DNA reads TGCGCCAGCAGCCAAGATCCGGGCGGTGGCTACGAGCAGTACTTC. Translation gives CASSQDPGGGYEQYF.

Ten or more counts support this clonotype. This chain joins TRBV4-3 and TRBJ2-7; the match to TRBD2 covers 7 bases. Trimming removed 5 bases from V and 1 base from J; junction bases left unmatched: 5. The CDR3 has 14 residues. The V gene's germline CDR1 is LGHNA and CDR2 YSLEER. The CDR3 sequence is CASSGGLGSYEQYF. DNA for the CDR3: TGCGCCAGCAGCGGAGGACTAGGATCCTACGAGCAGTACTTC.

A few counts support this clonotype. The chain recombines TRBV29-1 with TRBJ2-7; TRBD1 agrees at 8 bases. The CDR3 length is 13 residues. Germline assignment: CDR1 SQVTM and CDR2 ANQGSEA. V was pared by 4 bases and J by 5 bases, with 7 bases of the junction left unmatched. This CDR3 reads CSVATGTGHEQYF. CDR3 nucleotide sequence: TGCAGCGTTGCCACAGGGACAGGCCACGAGCAGTACTTC.

The table lists this clonotype with many counts. The chain couples TRBV29-1 to TRBJ1-1; D unresolved. Germline CDR1 is SQVTM and CDR2 is ANQGSEA. The CDR3 extends over 12 amino acids. The V end was cut by 6 bases, the J end by 1 base, with 9 bases between. As DNA, the CDR3 is TGCAGCGTCTCTAGTGGGAACACTGAAGCTTTCTTT. Translating it yields CSVSSGNTEAFF.

This clonotype came up a few times. The chain employs TRBV2 and TRBJ1-6, with 9 positions matching TRBD1. Germline V lookup: CDR1 SNHLY, CDR2 FYNNEI. Trimming cost V 6 bases and J 9 bases; bases outside gene matches: 6. The CDR3 has 14 residues. DNA of the CDR3: TGTGCCAGCAGACCGGACAGGGGAGGTTCACCCCTCCACTTT. Its translation: CASRPDRGGSPLHF.

This clonotype was observed a few times. This may arise from a read error, as a much more abundant clone is one base away. The V gene is TRBV11-1, the J gene TRBJ2-5, with 10 bases matching TRBD1. The trim removed 5 bases at V and 2 bases at J, leaving 2 bases unmatched. This CDR3 has 14 amino acids. Looked up from germline, CDR1 is SGHAT and CDR2 is FQDESV (reference sequence). The DNA for the CDR3 is TGTGCCAGCAGCGCGGGACAGGGGCAAGAGACCCAGTACTTC. This translates into CASSAGQGQETQYF.

The chain joins TRBV3-1 to TRBJ2-7; 9 positions agree with TRBD2. The CDR3 is 14 amino acids. V lost 7 bases to trimming and J lost 3 bases; unmatched junction nucleotides: 7. Germline V lookup: CDR1 LGHDT, CDR2 YNNKEL (reference sequence). CDR3 loop: CASMGHSGGYEQYF. In DNA, the CDR3 is TGTGCCAGCATGGGTCATAGCGGGGGCTACGAGCAGTACTTC.

The V and J genes are TRBV6-5 and TRBJ2-5, with D unclear. The CDR3 is 11 residues long. Germline CDR1 MNHEY, CDR2 SVGAGI. The V gene lost 8 bases and the J gene lost 4 bases, with 8 bases spanning the gap. The CDR3 here is CASPSGETQYF. The CDR3 DNA sequence: TGTGCCAGCCCAAGTGGAGAGACCCAGTACTTC.

The chain is built from TRBV25-1 and TRBJ1-2; 11 bases align to TRBD1. The J segment lost 8 bases and the V segment lost 3 bases, leaving 8 bases of the junction unmatched. Germline assignment: CDR1 MGHDK and CDR2 SYGVNS. This CDR3 is built from 15 residues. The CDR3 is CASSDPGQGGRGYTF. CDR3 bases: TGTGCCAGCAGTGACCCGGGACAGGGGGGTAGAGGCTACACCTTC.